Listed below are T cell receptor beta chains from one sample, sequenced in a study of T cells in Graves' hyperthyroidism and ophthalmopathy. TCRdb passed the multiplex PCR reads through MiXCR, listing each CDR3 protein once. The table includes hundreds of thousands of distinct CDR3 sequences, just under 20% detected once. The sequenced sample was blood. The receptors stem from a man aged 40-49 years with Graves' ophthalmopathy. Both conserved end residues are part of each CDR3. D genes are given only for firm matches. Where a row states a size, it is once, few, many or the class of an expanded clone; other rows omit it.

j_call clone_size d_call v_call cdr3_aa cdr3_nt
TRBJ1-6 few TRBD1 TRBV20-1 CRAGTEVSPLHF TGCAGAGCCGGGACAGAGGTTTCACCCCTCCACTTT
TRBJ2-5 many . TRBV2 CASSEALAGRETQYF TGTGCCAGCAGTGAAGCGCTCGCAGGAAGGGAGACCCAGTACTTC
TRBJ2-4 . TRBD1 TRBV7-9 CASRPGQGQNIQYF TGTGCCAGCAGGCCGGGACAGGGGCAAAACATTCAGTACTTC
TRBJ1-1 once TRBD1 TRBV19 CASSRQGGFNTEAFF TGTGCCAGTAGTCGGCAGGGGGGATTTAACACTGAAGCTTTCTTT
TRBJ2-7 many TRBD1 TRBV20-1 CSATPGQGEQYF TGCAGTGCTACCCCCGGACAGGGCGAGCAGTACTTC
TRBJ1-1 few . TRBV7-2 CASSRYMEAFF TGTGCCAGCAGCAGGTACATGGAAGCTTTCTTT
TRBJ2-7 many . TRBV28 CASKGRYGKGRYEQYF TGTGCCAGCAAAGGGCGGTACGGGAAGGGGCGGTACGAGCAGTACTTC
TRBJ2-7 many TRBD2 TRBV7-8 CASSSQRDYYEQYF TGTGCCAGCAGCTCTCAGCGGGACTACTACGAGCAGTACTTC
TRBJ2-1 . . TRBV18 CASSPARGQLYNEQFF TGTGCCAGCTCACCAGCCAGGGGCCAACTCTACAATGAGCAGTTCTTC
TRBJ2-5 few TRBD2 TRBV11-2 CASSFGLAAQETQYF TGTGCCAGCAGCTTTGGACTAGCGGCCCAAGAGACCCAGTACTTC
TRBJ1-6 many . TRBV20-1 CSGVEGDYNSPLHF TGCAGTGGGGTTGAGGGGGACTATAATTCACCCCTCCACTTT
TRBJ2-5 . . TRBV2 CASYRDGQETQYF TGTGCCAGCTACCGGGACGGACAAGAGACCCAGTACTTC
TRBJ2-3 . . TRBV2 CASKGGSPLSDTQYF TGTGCCAGCAAGGGGGGGAGCCCTCTGTCCGATACGCAGTATTTT
TRBJ1-4 many . TRBV20-1 CSARDFYSVATNEKLFF TGCAGTGCTAGAGATTTTTACAGCGTTGCAACTAATGAAAAACTGTTTTTT
TRBJ2-3 few . TRBV29-1 CSVEDRAQYF TGCAGCGTTGAAGATCGGGCGCAGTATTTT
TRBJ2-1 . . TRBV18 CASSAPGGNPNEQFF TGTGCCAGCTCGGCGCCCGGGGGAAACCCCAATGAGCAGTTCTTC
TRBJ1-4 many TRBD1 TRBV7-9 CASSAAGGEEKLFF TGTGCCAGCAGCGCTGCAGGGGGGGAGGAAAAACTGTTTTTT
TRBJ2-7 . TRBD2 TRBV6-4 CVSSYSAGVNEQYF TGTGTCAGCAGTTACTCGGCGGGGGTAAACGAGCAGTACTTC
TRBJ1-5 many . TRBV30 CAWSVGNDQPQHF TGTGCCTGGAGTGTAGGCAATGATCAGCCCCAGCATTTT
TRBJ2-7 few . TRBV9 CASSARDSAYEQYF TGTGCCAGCAGCGCCCGAGACAGTGCCTACGAGCAGTACTTC
TRBJ2-1 few . TRBV30 CAWARGSSYNEQFF TGTGCCTGGGCGCGGGGTAGCTCCTACAATGAGCAGTTCTTC
TRBJ1-2 many . TRBV7-8 CASSDIGEGYGYTF TGTGCCAGCAGCGATATCGGGGAGGGCTATGGCTACACCTTC
TRBJ2-7 . TRBD2 TRBV29-1 CSVAATGTSSFLPYEQYF TGCAGCGTTGCCGCCACCGGGACTAGTTCTTTTCTCCCCTACGAGCAGTACTTC
TRBJ2-1 many TRBD2 TRBV5-1 CASSRLADPPYNEQFF TGCGCCAGCAGCAGACTAGCGGACCCGCCCTACAATGAGCAGTTCTTC
TRBJ1-1 many TRBD1 TRBV11-2 CASRGTGGRRNTEAFF TGTGCCAGCAGAGGGACAGGGGGAAGGAGGAACACTGAAGCTTTCTTT
TRBJ2-5 . TRBD2 TRBV28 CASSSRTSVPETQYF TGTGCCAGCAGTTCCAGGACTAGCGTTCCAGAGACCCAGTACTTC
TRBJ1-5 . . TRBV27 CASSFEGRGNQPQHF TGTGCCAGCAGTTTTGAAGGCAGGGGAAATCAGCCCCAGCATTTT
TRBJ1-2 many . TRBV19 CATSWSGESGYTF TGTGCCACTAGCTGGTCAGGAGAGTCTGGCTACACCTTC
TRBJ1-1 few . TRBV10-3 CAISPGQTQPMNTEAFF TGTGCCATCAGTCCCGGACAAACACAGCCCATGAACACTGAAGCTTTCTTT
TRBJ2-1 . TRBD2 TRBV20-1 CSARDPGLAGNEQFF TGCAGTGCTAGAGATCCGGGACTAGCTGGCAATGAGCAGTTCTTC
TRBJ2-5 few TRBD1 TRBV4-1 CASSHQGQGRGETQYF TGCGCCAGCAGCCACCAAGGACAGGGGAGGGGAGAGACCCAGTACTTC
TRBJ1-1 few . TRBV10-2 CASSERNTEAFF TGCGCCAGCAGTGAAAGGAACACTGAAGCTTTCTTT
TRBJ2-1 . . TRBV5-1 CASSRQSLEQFF TGCGCCAGCAGCCGACAGAGCCTCGAGCAGTTCTTC
TRBJ1-1 many . TRBV20-1 CSAGGDTNTEAFF TGCAGTGCGGGAGGGGATACGAACACTGAAGCTTTCTTT
TRBJ2-4 . . TRBV30 CAWRLRAGRGDIQYF TGTGCCTGGAGGCTAAGGGCGGGAAGAGGGGACATTCAGTACTTC
TRBJ2-5 . TRBD2 TRBV6-1 CASRGLAGQAWETQYF TGTGCCAGCAGGGGACTAGCGGGCCAGGCCTGGGAGACCCAGTACTTC
TRBJ2-2 . TRBD2 TRBV10-3 CAIPGGARNTGELFF TGTGCCATACCCGGGGGGGCCCGTAACACCGGGGAGCTGTTTTTT
TRBJ2-5 . . TRBV20-1 CSAGGYGESSRETQYF TGCAGTGCTGGAGGGTATGGAGAGTCCTCTCGGGAGACCCAGTACTTC
TRBJ2-1 . . TRBV7-9 CASSPSGEQFF TGTGCCAGCAGCCCCTCGGGTGAGCAGTTCTTC
TRBJ2-1 few TRBD2 TRBV5-1 CASSYTRLAGVGEQFF TGCGCCAGCAGCTATACCCGACTAGCGGGAGTCGGTGAGCAGTTCTTC
TRBJ1-6 . TRBD1 TRBV28 CASSYRTGDFYNSPLHF TGTGCCAGCAGCTACCGGACAGGGGACTTTTATAATTCACCCCTCCACTTT
TRBJ1-1 few TRBD1 TRBV12-3/TRBV12-4 CASSSSWTGNTEAFF TGTGCCAGCAGTTCTAGCTGGACAGGGAACACTGAAGCTTTCTTT
TRBJ1-3 . TRBD1 TRBV5-1 CASRSGTGTGSSNTIYF TGCGCCAGCAGATCTGGTACCGGGACAGGGTCGAGCAACACCATATATTTT
TRBJ2-5 many TRBD1 TRBV12-3/TRBV12-4 CASSLGTAASETQYF TGTGCCAGCAGCCTCGGGACAGCCGCATCAGAGACCCAGTACTTC
TRBJ1-4 few . TRBV27 CASSLSPGATNEKLFF TGTGCCAGCAGTTTATCCCCAGGGGCGACTAATGAAAAACTGTTTTTT
TRBJ2-1 many . TRBV18 CASSPPGDFEQFF TGTGCCAGCTCACCACCGGGCGATTTTGAGCAGTTCTTC
TRBJ1-2 many TRBD1 TRBV5-5 CASSPGTGGGYGYTF TGTGCCAGCAGCCCCGGGACAGGGGGCGGCTATGGCTACACCTTC
TRBJ2-7 many . TRBV5-1 CASSLERDSSYEQYF TGCGCCAGCAGCTTGGAACGGGATAGCTCCTACGAGCAGTACTTC
TRBJ2-1 few . TRBV7-3 CASSPAIHNEQFF TGTGCCAGCAGCCCGGCGATCCACAATGAGCAGTTCTTC
TRBJ2-2 . . TRBV24-1 CATSDWTRNTGELFF TGTGCCACCAGTGATTGGACGAGAAACACCGGGGAGCTGTTTTTT
TRBJ1-4 . TRBD1 TRBV25-1 CASSAGTVNEKLFF TGTGCCAGCAGTGCCGGGACAGTAAATGAAAAACTGTTTTTT
TRBJ1-2 many . TRBV12-3/TRBV12-4 CASSLTFGENYGYTF TGTGCCAGCAGTTTAACATTTGGGGAGAACTATGGCTACACCTTC
TRBJ2-1 once . TRBV5-1 CASSLKDTSSYNEQFF TGCGCCAGCAGCTTGAAAGACACGAGCTCCTACAATGAGCAGTTCTTC
TRBJ2-5 few TRBD2 TRBV29-1 CSVGPSGLAGGTKTQYF TGCAGCGTCGGTCCCTCGGGACTAGCGGGAGGTACGAAGACCCAGTACTTC
TRBJ2-7 many . TRBV11-2 CASSSERGLVEQYF TGTGCCAGCAGCTCGGAAAGGGGCTTAGTGGAGCAGTACTTC
TRBJ2-5 many TRBD2 TRBV6-1 CASSTGLAGRETQYF TGTGCCAGCAGTACGGGACTAGCGGGCAGGGAGACCCAGTACTTC
TRBJ2-3 few TRBD2 TRBV6-2/TRBV6-3 CASSYPGLATTGGTDTQYF TGTGCCAGCAGTTACCCGGGACTAGCGACCACCGGGGGCACAGATACGCAGTATTTT